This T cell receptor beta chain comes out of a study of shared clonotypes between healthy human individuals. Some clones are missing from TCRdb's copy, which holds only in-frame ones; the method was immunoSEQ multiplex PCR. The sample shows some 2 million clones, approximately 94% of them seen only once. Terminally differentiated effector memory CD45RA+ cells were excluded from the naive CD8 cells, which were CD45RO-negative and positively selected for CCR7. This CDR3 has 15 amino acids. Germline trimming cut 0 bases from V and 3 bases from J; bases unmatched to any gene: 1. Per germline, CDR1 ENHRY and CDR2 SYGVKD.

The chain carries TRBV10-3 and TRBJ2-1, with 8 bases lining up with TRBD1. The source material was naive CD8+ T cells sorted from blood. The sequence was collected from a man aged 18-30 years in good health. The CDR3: CAISESGTGYNEQFF. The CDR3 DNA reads TGTGCCATCAGTGAGTCCGGGACAGGCTACAATGAGCAGTTCTTC.